The clone carrying this T cell receptor beta chain was counted at least ten times. Mismatch with germline at one junction end may stem from a read error. The sample belongs to a study of human T cells and chemical hapten exposure. Time point indicated: patch test 1, 2 weeks after DPC sensitization. The treatment: therapeutic diphenylcyclopropenone sensitization with weekly scalp DPC. Researchers extracted total RNA from unfractionated whole blood. TCRdb fed the RACE reads into MiXCR, producing one record per CDR3 protein. This sample has roughly 38,000 distinct CDR3 sequences; under 4.5% occur once, and the top ten carry 20% to 30%. CDR1 and CDR2 from the germline V gene are SQVTM and ANQGSEA. CDR3 size: 12 residues.

J is TRBJ2-5 and V is TRBV29-1, with TRBD1 matching 7 bases. The receptor was derived from a man aged 50-59 years with alopecia areata. Some clones in this sample may be carry-over from other donors' samples. The sample consisted of whole blood, taken in connection with sensitization to the hapten diphenylcyclopropenone (DPC). The CDR3 spells CSVEETGIIRFF. CDR3 in DNA: TGCAGCGTTGAAGAGACAGGGATTATCCGTTTCTTC.